The present entry profiles one TCR beta chain with its context. The sample originates from a study of blood T cell repertoires in COVID-19. Profiling relied on immunoSEQ multiplex PCR, and the TCRdb table lists in-frame clones only, not all of them. This table holds roughly 170,000 clones, 80% to 90% found once. Germline CDR1 and CDR2: GTSNPN and SVGIG (reference sequence). This CDR3 contains 14 residues. Trimming removed 3 bases from V and 1 base from J, with 12 bases in between. The source is a man between 65 and 79 years old with active or convalescent COVID-19. The sequenced sample was peripheral blood. The chain uses TRBV30 and TRBJ2-5, with D perhaps matching TRBD2 (6 bases). CDR3 in amino acids: CAWRARGLQETQYF. The CDR3 coding sequence is TGTGCCTGGAGGGCGCGGGGCCTCCAAGAGACCCAGTACTTC.